The source of this T cell receptor beta chain is a study of blood T cells in healthy people across ages. Study outcomes and limitations: Estimates drawn from one million T cells were deemed to understate diversity. Higher diversity, along with more naive CD4+ cells, distinguished long-lived donors from aged donors. Unknown donor CMV status possibly confounded expanded clonotype changes.

A note on this clonotype: Its antigen is undetermined.

Together with a sample-barcoded 5' primer, a J-beta primer mix was included in a second PCR lasting 7 to 11 cycles. MiXCR, applied by TCRdb to the 5' RACE reads, yields one record per CDR3 protein. This table has some 860,000 distinct CDR3 sequences, approximately 53% appearing once. They isolated at least 6 million PBMCs from each sample. The sequenced material came from blood. This TCR came from a man aged 40-49 years in good health.

CDR3 in amino acids: CASRNRGAQETQYF. CDR3 in DNA: TGCGCCAGCAGAAACAGGGGTGCCCAAGAGACCCAGTACTTC. The chain recombines TRBV4-1 with TRBJ2-5; 7 nucleotides match TRBD1. The germline V gene encodes CDR1 MGHRA and CDR2 YSYEKL. Trimming cost V 6 bases and J 1 base; bases outside gene matches: 5. The CDR3 length is 14 residues.